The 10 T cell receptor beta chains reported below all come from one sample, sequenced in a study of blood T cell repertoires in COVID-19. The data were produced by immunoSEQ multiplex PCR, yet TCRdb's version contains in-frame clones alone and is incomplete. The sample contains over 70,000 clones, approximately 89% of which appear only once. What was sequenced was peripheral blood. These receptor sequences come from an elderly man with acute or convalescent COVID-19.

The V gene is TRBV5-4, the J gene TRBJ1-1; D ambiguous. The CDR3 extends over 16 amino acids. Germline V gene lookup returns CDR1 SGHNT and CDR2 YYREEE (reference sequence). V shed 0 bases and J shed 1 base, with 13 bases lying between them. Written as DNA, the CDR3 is TGTGCCAGCAGCTTGGCCTCCACCCTACCGAACACTGAAGCTTTCTTT. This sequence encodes CASSLASTLPNTEAFF.

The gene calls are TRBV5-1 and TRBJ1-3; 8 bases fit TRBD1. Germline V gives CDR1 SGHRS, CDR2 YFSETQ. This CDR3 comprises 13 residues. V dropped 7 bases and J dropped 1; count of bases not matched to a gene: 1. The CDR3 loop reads CASRQGSGNTIYF. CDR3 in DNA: TGCGCCAGCCGACAGGGGTCTGGAAACACCATATATTTT.

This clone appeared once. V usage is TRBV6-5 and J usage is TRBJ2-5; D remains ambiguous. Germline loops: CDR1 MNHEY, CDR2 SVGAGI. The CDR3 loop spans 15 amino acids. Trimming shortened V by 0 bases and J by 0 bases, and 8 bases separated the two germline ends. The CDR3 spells CASSYSNSNQETQYF. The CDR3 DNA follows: TGTGCCAGCAGTTACTCTAACAGCAACCAAGAGACCCAGTACTTC.

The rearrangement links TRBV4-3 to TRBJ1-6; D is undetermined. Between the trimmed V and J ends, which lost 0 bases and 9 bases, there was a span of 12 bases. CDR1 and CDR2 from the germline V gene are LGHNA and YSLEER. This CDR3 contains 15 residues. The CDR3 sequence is CASSQDRTGFSPLHF. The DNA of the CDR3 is TGCGCCAGCAGCCAAGATCGTACGGGGTTTTCACCCCTCCACTTT.

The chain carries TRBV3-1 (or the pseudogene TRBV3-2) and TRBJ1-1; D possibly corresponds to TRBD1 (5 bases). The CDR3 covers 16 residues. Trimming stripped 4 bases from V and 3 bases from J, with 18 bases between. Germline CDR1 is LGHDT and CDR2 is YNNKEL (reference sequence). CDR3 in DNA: TGTGCCAGCAGCCCCCTGACGTTGGGGCATGACACTGAAGCTTTCTTT. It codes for CASSPLTLGHDTEAFF.

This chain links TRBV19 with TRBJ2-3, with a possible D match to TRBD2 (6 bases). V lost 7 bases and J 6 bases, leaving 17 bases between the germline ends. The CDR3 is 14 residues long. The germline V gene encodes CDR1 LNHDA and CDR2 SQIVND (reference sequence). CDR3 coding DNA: TGTGCCAGTATCGGGCAGGGAGGATGGGATACGCAGTATTTT. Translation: CASIGQGGWDTQYF.

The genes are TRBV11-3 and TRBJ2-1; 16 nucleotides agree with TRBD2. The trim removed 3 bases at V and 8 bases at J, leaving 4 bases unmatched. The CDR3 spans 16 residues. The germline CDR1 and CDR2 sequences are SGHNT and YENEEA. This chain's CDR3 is CASSLGLAGGVDEQFF. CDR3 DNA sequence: TGTGCCAGCAGCTTGGGACTAGCGGGAGGGGTGGATGAGCAGTTCTTC. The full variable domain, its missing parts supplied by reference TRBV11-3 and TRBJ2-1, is EAGVVQSPRYKIIEKKQPVAFWCNPISGHNTLYWYLQNLGQGPELLIRYENEEAVDDSQLPKDRFSAERLKGVDSTLKIQPAELGDSAVYLCASSLGLAGGVDEQFFGPGTRLTVL.

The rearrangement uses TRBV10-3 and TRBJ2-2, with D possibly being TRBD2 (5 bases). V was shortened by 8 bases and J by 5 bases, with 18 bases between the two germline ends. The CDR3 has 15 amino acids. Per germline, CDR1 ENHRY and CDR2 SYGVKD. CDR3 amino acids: CAIRSGVDTTGELFF. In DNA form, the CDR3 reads TGTGCCATCCGTTCCGGGGTCGATACTACCGGGGAGCTGTTTTTT.

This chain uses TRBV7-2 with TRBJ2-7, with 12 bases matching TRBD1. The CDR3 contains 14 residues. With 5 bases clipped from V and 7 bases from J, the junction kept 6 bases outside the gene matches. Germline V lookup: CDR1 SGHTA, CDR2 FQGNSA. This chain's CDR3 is CASSPGQGAGEQYF. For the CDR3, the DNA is TGTGCCAGCAGCCCGGGACAGGGGGCGGGGGAGCAGTACTTC.

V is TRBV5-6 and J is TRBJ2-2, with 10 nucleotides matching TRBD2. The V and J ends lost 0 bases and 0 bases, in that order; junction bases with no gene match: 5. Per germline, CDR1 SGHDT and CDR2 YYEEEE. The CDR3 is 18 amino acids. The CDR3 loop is CASSLERLAGANTGELFF. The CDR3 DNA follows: TGTGCCAGCAGCTTGGAGAGGCTAGCGGGAGCGAACACCGGGGAGCTGTTTTTT.